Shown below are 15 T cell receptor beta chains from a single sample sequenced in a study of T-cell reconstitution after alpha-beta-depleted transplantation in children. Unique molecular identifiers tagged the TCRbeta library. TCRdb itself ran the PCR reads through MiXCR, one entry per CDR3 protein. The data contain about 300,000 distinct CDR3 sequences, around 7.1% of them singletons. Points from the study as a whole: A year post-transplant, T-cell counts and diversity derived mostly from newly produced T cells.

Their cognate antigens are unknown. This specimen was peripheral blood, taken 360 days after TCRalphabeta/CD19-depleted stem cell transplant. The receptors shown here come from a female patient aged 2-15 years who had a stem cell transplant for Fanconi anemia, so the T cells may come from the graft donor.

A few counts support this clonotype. CDR3: CASSYSVQTGNTIYF. CDR3 in DNA: TGTGCCAGCAGTTACTCGGTTCAAACCGGAAACACCATATATTTT. The chain carries TRBV6-5 and TRBJ1-3; D is ambiguous. The CDR3 loop spans 15 amino acids. The germline CDR1 and CDR2 sequences are MNHEY and SVGAGI. V was pared by 0 bases and J by 4 bases, with 10 bases between.

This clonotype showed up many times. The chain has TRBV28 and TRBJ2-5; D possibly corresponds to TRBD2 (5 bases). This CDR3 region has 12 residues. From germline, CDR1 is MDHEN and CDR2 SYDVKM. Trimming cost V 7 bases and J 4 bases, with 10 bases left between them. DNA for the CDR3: TGTGCCAGCAACCTGAGCGGAGAGACCCAGTACTTC. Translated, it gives CASNLSGETQYF. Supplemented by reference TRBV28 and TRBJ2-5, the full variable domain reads DVKVTQSSRYLVKRTGEKVFLECVQDMDHENMFWYRQDPGLGLRLIYFSYDVKMKEKGDIPEGYSVSREKKERFSLILESASTNQTSMYLCASNLSGETQYFGPGTRLLVL.

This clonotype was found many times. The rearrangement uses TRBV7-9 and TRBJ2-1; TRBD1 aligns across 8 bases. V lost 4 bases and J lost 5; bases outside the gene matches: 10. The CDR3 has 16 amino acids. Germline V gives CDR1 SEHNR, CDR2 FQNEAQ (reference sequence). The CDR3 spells CASSSTDRGVNNEQFF. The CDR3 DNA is TGTGCCAGCAGCTCCACAGACAGGGGCGTCAACAATGAGCAGTTCTTC.

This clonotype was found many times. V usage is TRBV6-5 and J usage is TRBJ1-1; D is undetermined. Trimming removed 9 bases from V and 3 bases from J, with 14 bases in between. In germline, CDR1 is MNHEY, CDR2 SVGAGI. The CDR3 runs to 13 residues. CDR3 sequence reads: CASNFQADTEAFF. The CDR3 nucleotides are TGTGCCAGTAACTTTCAGGCGGACACTGAAGCTTTCTTT.

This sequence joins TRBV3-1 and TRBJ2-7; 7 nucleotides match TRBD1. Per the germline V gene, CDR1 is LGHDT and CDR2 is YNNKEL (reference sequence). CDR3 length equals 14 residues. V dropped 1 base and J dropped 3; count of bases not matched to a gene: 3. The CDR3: CASSQVQGIYEQYF. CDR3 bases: TGTGCCAGCAGCCAAGTACAGGGGATCTACGAGCAGTACTTC.

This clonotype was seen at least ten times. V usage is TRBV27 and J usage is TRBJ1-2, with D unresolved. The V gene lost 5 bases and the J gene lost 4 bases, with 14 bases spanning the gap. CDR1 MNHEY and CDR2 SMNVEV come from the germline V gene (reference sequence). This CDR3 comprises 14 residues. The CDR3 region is CASSPDLGSYGYTF. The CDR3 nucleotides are TGTGCCAGCAGTCCTGACCTTGGAAGCTATGGCTACACCTTC.

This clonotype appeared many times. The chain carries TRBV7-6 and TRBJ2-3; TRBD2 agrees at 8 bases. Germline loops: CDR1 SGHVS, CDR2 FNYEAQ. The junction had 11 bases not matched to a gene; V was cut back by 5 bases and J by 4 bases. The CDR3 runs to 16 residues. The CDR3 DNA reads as TGTGCCAGCAGCCTCACGGGGGGGTCAAGGGCAGATACGCAGTATTTT. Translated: CASSLTGGSRADTQYF.

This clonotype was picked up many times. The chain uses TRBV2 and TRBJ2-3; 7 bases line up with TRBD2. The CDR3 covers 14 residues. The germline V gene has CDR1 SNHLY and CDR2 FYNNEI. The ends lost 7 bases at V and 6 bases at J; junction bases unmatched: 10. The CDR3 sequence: CASMVLGRTDTQYF. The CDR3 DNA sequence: TGTGCCAGCATGGTACTCGGGAGGACCGATACGCAGTATTTT.

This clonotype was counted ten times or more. CDR3: CASSFLQGAPSLRNSPLHF. The CDR3 DNA is TGTGCCAGCAGTTTTTTACAGGGGGCGCCGAGTTTGCGGAATTCACCCCTCCACTTT. V usage is TRBV27 and J usage is TRBJ1-6; 9 bases line up with TRBD1. Looked up from germline, CDR1 is MNHEY and CDR2 is SMNVEV (reference sequence). This CDR3 is built from 19 residues. The V segment lost 3 bases and the J segment 7 bases; nucleotides outside the gene matches: 16.

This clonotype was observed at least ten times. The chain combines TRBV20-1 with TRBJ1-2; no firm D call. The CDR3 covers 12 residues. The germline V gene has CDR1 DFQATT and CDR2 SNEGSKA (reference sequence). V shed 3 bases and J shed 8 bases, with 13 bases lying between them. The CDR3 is CSASYPTGGYTF. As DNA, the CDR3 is TGCAGTGCTAGCTACCCGACGGGGGGCTACACCTTC.

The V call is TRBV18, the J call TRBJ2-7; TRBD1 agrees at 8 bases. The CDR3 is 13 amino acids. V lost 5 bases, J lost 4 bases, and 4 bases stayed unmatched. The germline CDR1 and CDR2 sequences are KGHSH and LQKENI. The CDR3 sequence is CASSAGTGYEQYF. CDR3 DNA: TGTGCCAGCTCAGCCGGGACAGGATACGAGCAGTACTTC.

The CDR3 sequence: CASTPGQASGNTIYF. The CDR3 DNA sequence: TGTGCCAGCACGCCCGGGCAGGCCTCTGGAAACACCATATATTTT. The chain has TRBV28 and TRBJ1-3; no definite D call. This CDR3 is built from 15 residues. V was clipped by 7 bases and J by 0 bases, with 13 bases between them. Looked up from germline, CDR1 is MDHEN and CDR2 is SYDVKM.

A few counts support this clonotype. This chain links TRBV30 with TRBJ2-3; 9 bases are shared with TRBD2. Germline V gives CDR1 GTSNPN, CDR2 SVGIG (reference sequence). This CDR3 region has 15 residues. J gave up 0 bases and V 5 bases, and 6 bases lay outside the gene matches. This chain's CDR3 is CAWDKAGGSTDTQYF. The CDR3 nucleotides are TGTGCCTGGGACAAAGCGGGGGGAAGCACAGATACGCAGTATTTT. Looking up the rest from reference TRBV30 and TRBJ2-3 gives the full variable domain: SQTIHQWPATLVQPVGSPLSLECTVEGTSNPNLYWYRQAAGRGLQLLFYSVGIGQISSEVPQNLSASRPQDRQFILSSKKLLLSDSGFYLCAWDKAGGSTDTQYFGPGTRLTVL.

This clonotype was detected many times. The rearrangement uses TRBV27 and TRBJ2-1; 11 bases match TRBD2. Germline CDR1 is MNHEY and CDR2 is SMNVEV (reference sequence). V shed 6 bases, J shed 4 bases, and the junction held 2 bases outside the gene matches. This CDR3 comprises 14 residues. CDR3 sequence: CASRLAGVYNEQFF. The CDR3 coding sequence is TGTGCCAGCAGACTAGCGGGAGTTTACAATGAGCAGTTCTTC.

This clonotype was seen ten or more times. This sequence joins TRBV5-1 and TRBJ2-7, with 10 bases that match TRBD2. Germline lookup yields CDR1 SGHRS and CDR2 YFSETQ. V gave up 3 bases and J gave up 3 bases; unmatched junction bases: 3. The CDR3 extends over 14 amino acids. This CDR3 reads CASSSASGSYEQYF. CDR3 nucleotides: TGCGCCAGCAGCTCCGCTAGCGGGAGCTACGAGCAGTACTTC.